These T cell receptor beta chains were read from a single sample in a study of T-cell memory formation after mild COVID-19. Via MiXCR, TCRdb re-called the 5' RACE reads, giving one row per CDR3 protein. The data hold a few hundred thousand distinct CDR3 sequences, with approximately 15% observed a single time. The source material was PBMCs or a T cell subset sorted from them (not recorded which). These receptors all come from a man between 18 and 35 years old who had mild COVID-19 (a few samples of this study predate the infection). Cell type and time point are not known. The CDR3 runs from the conserved cysteine through the conserved F or W. Each record gives: V gene, J gene, D gene, clone size, CDR3 protein, CDR3 DNA. The D gene is left open where the match is weak. Size is omitted from some rows. Given values are once, few, many or a class for expanded clones.

TRBV11-1	TRBJ1-2	TRBD1	.	CASSQDRGVGYTF	TGTGCCAGCAGCCAAGACAGGGGTGTTGGCTACACCTTC
TRBV4-3	TRBJ2-7	TRBD1	.	CASSQEYGQGARQYF	TGCGCCAGCAGCCAAGAATATGGACAGGGGGCGCGGCAGTACTTC
TRBV12-3/TRBV12-4	TRBJ2-1	TRBD2	few	CASKSGGAFNEQFF	TGTGCCAGCAAAAGCGGGGGGGCTTTCAATGAGCAGTTCTTC
TRBV7-2	TRBJ2-3	TRBD2	few	CASSFNTGLAGGVQYF	TGTGCCAGCAGCTTTAACACGGGACTAGCGGGGGGGGTGCAGTATTTT
TRBV5-1	TRBJ1-6	.	many	CASTGNWERNSPLHF	TGCGCCAGCACCGGGAATTGGGAGCGTAATTCACCCCTCCACTTT
TRBV18	TRBJ2-2	.	many	CASTSLGSPTGELFF	TGTGCCAGCACATCACTCGGGTCCCCGACCGGGGAGCTGTTTTTT
TRBV29-1	TRBJ2-3	.	.	CSVLWDADTQYF	TGCAGCGTCCTATGGGACGCCGATACGCAGTATTTT
TRBV12-3/TRBV12-4	TRBJ2-3	TRBD1	few	CASSSPGDRGYTDTQYF	TGTGCCAGCAGTTCCCCAGGCGACAGGGGTTACACAGATACGCAGTATTTT
TRBV5-5	TRBJ1-2	TRBD1	few	CASSWETQGNYGYTF	TGTGCCAGCAGCTGGGAAACACAGGGGAACTATGGCTACACCTTC
TRBV18	TRBJ1-3	.	.	CASSPSGTSSGNTIYF	TGTGCCAGCTCACCCTCCGGGACAAGTAGTGGAAACACCATATATTTT
TRBV14	TRBJ2-4	TRBD2	once	CASSQDGGLTSVKKYF	TGTGCCAGCAGCCAAGATGGGGGATTGACTAGCGTAAAGAAGTACTTC
TRBV20-1	TRBJ2-1	.	.	CSVITYNEQFF	TGCAGTGTGATTACCTACAATGAGCAGTTCTTC
TRBV7-2	TRBJ2-3	.	few	CASSAGSDTQYF	TGTGCCAGCAGCGCAGGGTCAGATACGCAGTATTTT
TRBV2	TRBJ2-3	.	few	CASSVLRSAASTDTQYF	TGTGCCAGCAGTGTCCTCAGGAGCGCGGCTAGCACAGATACGCAGTATTTT
TRBV19	TRBJ2-3	.	many	CASSPPGRRDTQYF	TGTGCCAGTAGTCCTCCGGGCCGACGAGATACGCAGTATTTT
TRBV12-3/TRBV12-4	TRBJ2-3	TRBD1	.	CASSGTGVGPDTQYF	TGTGCCAGCAGTGGGACAGGGGTGGGACCAGATACGCAGTATTTT
TRBV4-3	TRBJ2-7	.	.	CASSQDKHAAYEQYF	TGCGCCAGCAGCCAAGATAAACATGCGGCCTACGAGCAGTACTTC
TRBV7-2	TRBJ2-3	.	many	CASSFLVSTDTQYF	TGTGCCAGCAGCTTCCTAGTCAGTACAGATACGCAGTATTTT
TRBV28	TRBJ2-2	.	many	CASSLYRELFF	TGTGCCAGCAGTTTATATCGAGAGCTGTTTTTT
TRBV24-1	TRBJ1-2	.	.	CATSDPGRSYGYTF	TGTGCCACCAGTGATCCTGGACGGTCCTATGGCTACACCTTC
TRBV27	TRBJ2-5	.	.	CASSSRTRETQYF	TGTGCCAGCAGTTCGCGTACTCGCGAGACCCAGTACTTC
TRBV5-6	TRBJ1-1	TRBD1	.	CASSLIGQGATEAFF	TGTGCCAGCAGCCTCATAGGGCAGGGGGCCACTGAAGCTTTCTTT
TRBV12-3/TRBV12-4	TRBJ1-2	.	.	CASSFLSRADGYTF	TGTGCCAGCAGTTTTTTATCCAGGGCTGATGGCTACACCTTC
TRBV6-5	TRBJ2-1	.	.	CASSYRPANEQFF	TGTGCCAGCAGTTACCGACCCGCAAATGAGCAGTTCTTC
TRBV12-3/TRBV12-4	TRBJ1-6	.	many	CASSLQGYSPLHF	TGTGCCAGCAGTTTACAGGGCTACTCACCCCTCCACTTT
TRBV18	TRBJ2-7	.	.	CATQARGGYYEQYF	TGTGCCACCCAAGCCAGGGGAGGGTACTACGAGCAGTACTTC
TRBV5-1	TRBJ2-2	TRBD2	.	CASSEGLPPGELFF	TGCGCCAGCAGCGAGGGACTACCCCCCGGGGAGCTGTTTTTT
TRBV5-1	TRBJ1-1	TRBD1	few	CASSMGTGVFGTEAFF	TGCGCCAGCAGCATGGGGACAGGGGTTTTCGGCACTGAAGCTTTCTTT
TRBV7-9	TRBJ1-1	.	few	CASSFLGAQTEAFF	TGTGCCAGCAGCTTTCTGGGGGCGCAGACTGAAGCTTTCTTT
TRBV7-2	TRBJ1-1	.	once	CASSFQSDTEAFF	TGTGCCAGCAGCTTTCAGTCGGACACTGAAGCTTTCTTT
TRBV12-3/TRBV12-4	TRBJ1-5	.	few	CASSGPRLSNQPQHF	TGTGCCAGCAGCGGACCGCGTTTGAGCAATCAGCCCCAGCATTTT
TRBV6-2/TRBV6-3	TRBJ2-7	.	.	CASSFGSHYEQYF	TGTGCCAGCAGTTTCGGGTCCCACTACGAGCAGTACTTC
TRBV9	TRBJ2-3	TRBD2	few	CASSVVLAGGTDTQYF	TGTGCCAGCAGCGTAGTACTAGCGGGGGGCACAGATACGCAGTATTTT
TRBV5-1	TRBJ2-5	.	many	CASSLAGRLQETQYF	TGCGCCAGCAGCTTGGCCGGCAGGCTCCAAGAGACCCAGTACTTC
TRBV12-3/TRBV12-4	TRBJ1-6	.	few	CASSLPYSPLHF	TGTGCCAGCAGTTTACCTTATTCACCCCTCCACTTT
TRBV20-1	TRBJ1-6	.	.	CSADRVPNSPLHF	TGCAGTGCTGACAGAGTTCCAAATTCACCCCTCCACTTT
TRBV2	TRBJ1-2	.	.	CASSEEGYYGYTF	TGTGCCAGCAGTGAAGAAGGGTACTATGGCTACACCTTC
TRBV5-1	TRBJ2-1	.	few	CASSLGSSPSYNEQFF	TGCGCCAGCAGCTTGGGGTCGTCACCCTCCTACAATGAGCAGTTCTTC
TRBV11-2	TRBJ2-7	.	.	CASSRGGTEQYF	TGTGCCAGCAGCCGAGGAGGGACCGAGCAGTACTTC
TRBV10-3	TRBJ1-2	.	.	CAISESQRYGYTF	TGTGCCATCAGTGAGTCTCAGAGATATGGCTACACCTTC
TRBV29-1	TRBJ2-1	.	.	CSVVQVEQFF	TGCAGCGTTGTACAGGTTGAGCAGTTCTTC
TRBV20-1	TRBJ1-1	.	few	CSAAAADYTEAFF	TGCAGTGCTGCCGCGGCGGACTACACTGAAGCTTTCTTT
TRBV12-3/TRBV12-4	TRBJ2-1	TRBD2	few	CASTAGGGRLGNEQFF	TGTGCCAGCACCGCGGGGGGGGGTCGTCTGGGTAATGAGCAGTTCTTC
TRBV4-3	TRBJ2-1	.	many	CASSQDLGLYNNEQFF	TGCGCCAGCAGCCAAGATCTTGGGCTGTACAACAATGAGCAGTTCTTC
TRBV9	TRBJ2-5	TRBD2	.	CASSPTSGGAGEETQYF	TGTGCCAGCAGCCCGACTAGCGGGGGGGCCGGGGAGGAGACCCAGTACTTC
TRBV7-2	TRBJ1-3	.	.	CASSRIPGNYGNTIYF	TGTGCCAGCAGCAGAATCCCGGGGAACTATGGAAACACCATATATTTT
TRBV12-3/TRBV12-4	TRBJ2-1	TRBD2	.	CASSFGGGAYNEQFF	TGTGCCAGCAGTTTTGGCGGGGGGGCCTACAATGAGCAGTTCTTC
TRBV6-5	TRBJ2-3	TRBD1	.	CASSFEPGQSSDTQYF	TGTGCCAGCAGCTTTGAACCGGGACAGTCCTCAGATACGCAGTATTTT
TRBV6-2/TRBV6-3	TRBJ2-1	.	few	CASSVFPNEQFF	TGTGCCAGCAGTGTATTTCCCAATGAGCAGTTCTTC
TRBV19	TRBJ2-1	.	.	CASSISQGRPYNEQFF	TGTGCCAGTAGTATTTCTCAGGGGCGGCCCTACAATGAGCAGTTCTTC
TRBV7-2	TRBJ2-7	.	.	CASSWGSGTVSYEQYF	TGTGCCAGCAGCTGGGGGTCCGGGACGGTATCCTACGAGCAGTACTTC
TRBV7-9	TRBJ2-1	TRBD1	many	CASSLRDRNYEQFF	TGTGCCAGCAGCCTCCGGGACAGAAACTATGAGCAGTTCTTC
TRBV9	TRBJ2-1	.	few	CASSASGTRQRHEQFF	TGTGCCAGCAGCGCCTCCGGGACCCGACAGCGGCACGAGCAGTTCTTC
TRBV7-2	TRBJ2-3	TRBD2	.	CASSLPIAGGRTDTQYF	TGTGCCAGCAGCTTACCCATAGCGGGGGGACGCACAGATACGCAGTATTTT
TRBV7-2	TRBJ2-5	.	.	CASSPGGGSGETQYF	TGTGCCAGCAGCCCCGGAGGGGGCTCGGGAGAGACCCAGTACTTC